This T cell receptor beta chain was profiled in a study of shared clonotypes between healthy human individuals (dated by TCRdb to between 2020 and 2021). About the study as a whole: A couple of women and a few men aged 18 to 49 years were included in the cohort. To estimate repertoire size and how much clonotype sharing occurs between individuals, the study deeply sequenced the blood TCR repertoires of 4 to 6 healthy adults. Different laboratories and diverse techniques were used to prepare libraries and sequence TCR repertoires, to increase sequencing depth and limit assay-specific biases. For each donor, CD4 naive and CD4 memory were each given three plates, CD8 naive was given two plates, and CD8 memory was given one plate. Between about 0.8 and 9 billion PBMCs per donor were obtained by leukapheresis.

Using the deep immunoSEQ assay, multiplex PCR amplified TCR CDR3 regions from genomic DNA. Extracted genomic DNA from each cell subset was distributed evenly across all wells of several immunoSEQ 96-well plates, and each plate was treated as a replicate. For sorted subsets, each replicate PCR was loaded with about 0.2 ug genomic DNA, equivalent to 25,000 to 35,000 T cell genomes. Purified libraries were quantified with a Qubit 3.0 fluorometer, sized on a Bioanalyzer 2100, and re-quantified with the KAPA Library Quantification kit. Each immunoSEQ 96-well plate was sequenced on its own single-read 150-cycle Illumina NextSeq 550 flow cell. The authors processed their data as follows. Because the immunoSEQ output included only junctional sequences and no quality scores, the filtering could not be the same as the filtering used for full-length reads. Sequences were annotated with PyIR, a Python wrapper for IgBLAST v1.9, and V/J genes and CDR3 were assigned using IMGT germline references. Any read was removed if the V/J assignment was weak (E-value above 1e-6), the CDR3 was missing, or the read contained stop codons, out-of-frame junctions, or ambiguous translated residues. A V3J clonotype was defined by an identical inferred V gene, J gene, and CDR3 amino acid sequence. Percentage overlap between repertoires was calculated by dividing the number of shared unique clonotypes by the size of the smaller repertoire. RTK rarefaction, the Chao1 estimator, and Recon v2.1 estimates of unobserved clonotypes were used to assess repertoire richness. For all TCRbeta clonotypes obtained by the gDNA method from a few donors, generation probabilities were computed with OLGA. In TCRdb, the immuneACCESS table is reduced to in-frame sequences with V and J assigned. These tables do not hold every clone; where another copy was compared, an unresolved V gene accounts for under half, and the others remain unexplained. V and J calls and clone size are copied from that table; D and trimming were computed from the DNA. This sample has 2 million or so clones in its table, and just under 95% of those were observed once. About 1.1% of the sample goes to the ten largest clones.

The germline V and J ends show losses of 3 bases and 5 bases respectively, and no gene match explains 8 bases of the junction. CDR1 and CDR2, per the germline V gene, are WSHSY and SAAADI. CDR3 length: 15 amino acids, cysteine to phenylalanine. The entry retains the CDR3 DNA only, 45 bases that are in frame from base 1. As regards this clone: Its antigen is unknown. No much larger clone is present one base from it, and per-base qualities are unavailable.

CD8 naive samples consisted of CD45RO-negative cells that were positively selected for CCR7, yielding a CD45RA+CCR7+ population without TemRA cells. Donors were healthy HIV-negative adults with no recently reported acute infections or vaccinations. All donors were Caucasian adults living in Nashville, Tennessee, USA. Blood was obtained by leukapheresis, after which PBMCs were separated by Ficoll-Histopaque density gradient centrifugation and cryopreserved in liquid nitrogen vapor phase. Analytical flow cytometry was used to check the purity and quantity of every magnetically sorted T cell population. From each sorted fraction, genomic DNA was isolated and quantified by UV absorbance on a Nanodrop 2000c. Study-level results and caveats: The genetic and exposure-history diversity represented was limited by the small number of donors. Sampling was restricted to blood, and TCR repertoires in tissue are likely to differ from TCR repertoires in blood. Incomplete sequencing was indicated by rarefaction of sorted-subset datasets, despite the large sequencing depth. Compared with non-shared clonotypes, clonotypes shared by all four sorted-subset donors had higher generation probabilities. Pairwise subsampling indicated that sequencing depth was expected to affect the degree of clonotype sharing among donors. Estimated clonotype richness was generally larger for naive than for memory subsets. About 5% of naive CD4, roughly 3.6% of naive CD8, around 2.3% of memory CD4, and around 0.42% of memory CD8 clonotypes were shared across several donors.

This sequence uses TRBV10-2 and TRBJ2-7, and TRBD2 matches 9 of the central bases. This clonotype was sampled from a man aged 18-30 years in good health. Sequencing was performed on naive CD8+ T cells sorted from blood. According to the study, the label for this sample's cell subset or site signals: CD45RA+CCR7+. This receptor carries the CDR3 CASSEGLAGLHEQYF. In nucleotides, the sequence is TGCGCCAGCAGTGAAGGGCTAGCGGGACTCCACGAGCAGTACTTC.